Presented here are 27 T cell receptor beta chains from one specimen sequenced in a study of T cell repertoires in cytomegalovirus infection. TCRdb processed the reads anew with MiXCR; each CDR3 protein has one entry. The sample yields more than 650,000 distinct CDR3 sequences, 35% to 40% seen once. The sequenced sample was PBMCs. The receptors were gathered from a human donor in good health (CMV status not recorded). Some clones in this sample may be carry-over from other donors' samples.

This clonotype showed up just a few times. CDR3 coding DNA: TGTGCCAGCAGTTGGTCCGGGACAGTGAACACTGAAGCTTTCTTT. This codes for CASSWSGTVNTEAFF. The chain has TRBV12-3 or TRBV12-4 and TRBJ1-1, with 7 nucleotides matching TRBD1. The CDR3 has 15 residues. V shed 4 bases, J shed 0 bases, and the junction held 5 bases outside the gene matches.

The chain carries TRBV2 and TRBJ2-3, with no clear D. This CDR3 is built from 11 residues. V was shortened by 7 bases and J by 7 bases, with 9 bases between the two germline ends. Germline V CDR1 and CDR2: SNHLY, FYNNEI. The CDR3 reads CASIVQNTQYF. As DNA, the CDR3 is TGTGCCAGCATAGTTCAGAATACGCAGTATTTT.

This clonotype was counted ten times or more. This chain links TRBV7-2 with TRBJ2-1; no clear D. This CDR3 comprises 15 residues. V was cut by 3 bases and J by 0 bases, with 9 bases left in between. Germline CDR1 SGHTA, CDR2 FQGNSA. The CDR3 DNA follows: TGTGCCAGCAGCTTCGCGGTTCGCTCCTACAATGAGCAGTTCTTC. It encodes CASSFAVRSYNEQFF.

The V gene is TRBV9, the J gene TRBJ2-2, with 10 bases aligning to TRBD2. Trimming cost V 3 bases and J 2 bases; bases outside gene matches: 4. CDR3 length: 16 residues. The germline V gene encodes CDR1 SGDLS and CDR2 YYNGEE. The CDR3 region is CASSARTSGNTGELFF. The CDR3 DNA reads as TGTGCCAGCAGCGCTCGGACTAGCGGTAACACCGGGGAGCTGTTTTTT.

On this clonotype: Compared with germline, one end of the junction differs, possibly owing to a read error. The chain links TRBV12-3 or TRBV12-4 to TRBJ1-5; D uncertain. The CDR3 length is 14 residues. CDR3 residues: CASSLALGNQHQHF. The CDR3 DNA reads as TGTGCCAGCAGTTTAGCCCTCGGGAATCAGCACCAGCATTTT.

This chain joins TRBV7-6 and TRBJ2-5; D gene unclear. The CDR3 is 14 residues long. V was cut by 1 base and J by 2 bases, with 8 bases left in between. Germline lookup yields CDR1 SGHVS and CDR2 FNYEAQ. This CDR3 reads CASSLGGFQETQYF. The CDR3 region has the DNA TGTGCCAGCAGCTTAGGGGGATTTCAAGAGACCCAGTACTTC.

This clonotype has more than one count but fewer than ten. The genes are TRBV7-2 and TRBJ2-2, with 8 positions matching TRBD1. V was pared by 6 bases and J by 0 bases, with 9 bases of the junction left unmatched. The CDR3 runs 17 residues. The V gene's germline CDR1 is SGHTA and CDR2 FQGNSA. The CDR3 is CASRNKDRGSNTGELFF. CDR3 sequence (DNA): TGTGCCAGCAGGAACAAAGACAGGGGATCGAACACCGGGGAGCTGTTTTTT.

V gene TRBV7-9 combines with J gene TRBJ2-1; D not certain. The germline V gene encodes CDR1 SEHNR and CDR2 FQNEAQ (reference sequence). CDR3 length equals 14 residues. V lost 1 base and J lost 7, with 11 bases in between. CDR3 protein: CASSLVASTNEQFF. The CDR3 DNA is TGTGCCAGCAGCTTAGTGGCTAGTACGAATGAGCAGTTCTTC.

This clonotype was recorded a few times. The rearrangement links TRBV5-4 to TRBJ2-7; TRBD1 aligns across 8 bases. From germline, CDR1 is SGHNT and CDR2 YYREEE (reference sequence). Losses at the gene ends were 7 bases for V and 3 bases for J; bases not matched to a gene: 9. This CDR3 spans 14 amino acids. CDR3 in DNA: TGTGCCAGCGCCAGACAGGGGAAGGGCTACGAGCAGTACTTC. Its protein product is CASARQGKGYEQYF.

This clonotype has more than one count but fewer than ten. The chain is built from TRBV28 and TRBJ1-5; 7 positions agree with TRBD1. This CDR3 has 15 residues. Germline loops: CDR1 MDHEN, CDR2 SYDVKM. Trimming cost V 3 bases and J 3 bases; bases outside gene matches: 5. The CDR3 is CASSFDRDTNQPQHF. CDR3 nucleotide sequence: TGTGCCAGCAGTTTCGACAGGGACACCAATCAGCCCCAGCATTTT.

This clonotype was seen only a few times. The chain combines TRBV14 with TRBJ2-5, with D perhaps matching TRBD2 (5 bases). Germline V gene lookup returns CDR1 SGHDN and CDR2 FVKESK. Trimming cost V 3 bases and J 5 bases, with 10 bases left between them. This CDR3 has 13 amino acids. The CDR3 sequence is CASSHFRGETQYF. The CDR3, as DNA: TGTGCCAGCAGCCACTTTAGAGGGGAGACCCAGTACTTC.

This clonotype was observed a few times. The chain links TRBV5-5 to TRBJ2-1; D gene unclear. Germline assignment: CDR1 SGHKS and CDR2 YYEKEE (reference sequence). This CDR3 spans 16 amino acids. V lost 0 bases to trimming and J lost 1 base, with 11 bases between them. CDR3 sequence (DNA): TGTGCCAGCAGCTTGGGGCCGCCCTCATCCTACAATGAGCAGTTCTTC. Its translation: CASSLGPPSSYNEQFF. The full variable domain, its missing parts supplied by reference TRBV5-5 and TRBJ2-1, is DAGVTQSPTHLIKTRGQQVTLRCSPISGHKSVSWYQQVLGQGPQFIFQYYEKEERGRGNFPDRFSARQFPNYSSELNVNALLLGDSALYLCASSLGPPSSYNEQFFGPGTRLTVL.

This clonotype came up a few times. The chain carries TRBV28 and TRBJ1-3; D is unclear. The germline V gene has CDR1 MDHEN and CDR2 SYDVKM. CDR3 length: 15 residues. V lost 5 bases, J lost 7 bases, and 18 bases lay in between. The CDR3 DNA reads as TGTGCCAGCAGTGTGGAACAGAGCGGCAGGAACACCATATATTTT. Amino acids: CASSVEQSGRNTIYF.

This clonotype has a count of ten or more. V is TRBV11-2 and J is TRBJ2-3; D is uncertain. V was clipped by 3 bases and J by 1 base, with 5 bases between them. This CDR3 spans 13 amino acids. CDR1 is SGHAT, CDR2 FQNNGV, per germline. The CDR3 DNA reads as TGTGCCAGCAGCTTGGACGGCACAGATACGCAGTATTTT. Translated, it gives CASSLDGTDTQYF.

This chain joins TRBV29-1 and TRBJ1-4; perhaps TRBD1 as D (6 bases). From germline, CDR1 is SQVTM and CDR2 ANQGSEA. The V end lost 6 bases, the J end lost 8 bases, and 13 bases lay between the germline ends. There are 12 residues in the CDR3. The CDR3 protein is CSVGGRGEKLFF. The CDR3 DNA follows: TGCAGCGTCGGGGGGCGAGGAGAAAAACTGTTTTTT.

The table lists this clonotype with a few counts. The rearrangement links TRBV7-2 to TRBJ1-1; 7 bases align to TRBD1. The V gene end was trimmed by 1 base and the J gene end by 11 bases; junction bases not matched to a gene: 10. The CDR3 consists of 14 residues. The germline V gene has CDR1 SGHTA and CDR2 FQGNSA. CDR3 amino acids: CASSLEGAIPRAFF. The CDR3 nucleotides read TGTGCCAGCAGCTTAGAGGGGGCCATTCCCCGGGCTTTCTTT.

This clonotype was counted many times. This chain uses TRBV7-8 with TRBJ1-6; D might be TRBD1 (5 bases). V was shortened by 0 bases and J by 7 bases, with 10 bases between the two germline ends. The V gene's germline CDR1 is SGHVS and CDR2 FQNEAQ. The CDR3 runs 15 residues. The CDR3 DNA follows: TGTGCCAGCAGCTTAGCCGTGGGGGTGAATTCACCCCTCCACTTT. Translated, it gives CASSLAVGVNSPLHF.

The rearrangement joins TRBV27 to TRBJ2-6; D may be TRBD1 or TRBD2 (5 bases each). Germline V gene sequence: CDR1 MNHEY, CDR2 SMNVEV (reference sequence). CDR3 length equals 19 residues. Trimming shortened V by 5 bases and J by 1 base, and 21 bases separated the two germline ends. Written as DNA, the CDR3 is TGTGCCAGCAGTCACACGGGGCGGCCTTTCGATTCTGGGGCCAACGTCCTGACTTTC. This translates into CASSHTGRPFDSGANVLTF.

V is TRBV12-3 or TRBV12-4 and J is TRBJ2-6; no definite D call. The CDR3 has 17 residues. The V gene lost 7 bases and the J gene lost 0 bases, with 16 bases spanning the gap. The chain's CDR3 is CASKHSGNPSGANVLTF. The CDR3 DNA follows: TGTGCCAGCAAACATTCAGGCAACCCCTCTGGGGCCAACGTCCTGACTTTC.

The chain combines TRBV20-1 with TRBJ1-4; D gene uncertain. Germline V gives CDR1 DFQATT, CDR2 SNEGSKA (reference sequence). This CDR3 comprises 14 residues. V lost 0 bases and J 4 bases, leaving 9 bases between the germline ends. CDR3 in amino acids: CSAREPPGNEKLFF. The CDR3 DNA sequence: TGCAGTGCTAGAGAGCCCCCCGGTAATGAAAAACTGTTTTTT.

With respect to this clonotype: A read error may explain this, as a much larger clone is one base away. V is TRBV7-2 and J is TRBJ1-2, with a possible D match to TRBD1 (6 bases). The germline V gene encodes CDR1 SGHTA and CDR2 FQGNSA. CDR3 length: 15 residues. Deletions cut 5 bases from V and 3 bases from J, with 16 bases between. The CDR3 bases are TGTGCCAGCAGCGAGCAGGGAAGGGGGGACTATGGCTACACCTTC. Its translation is CASSEQGRGDYGYTF.

This chain joins TRBV7-8 and TRBJ1-1; weak D call: TRBD1 (5 bases). Germline CDR1 is SGHVS and CDR2 is FQNEAQ. V lost 1 base, J lost 6 bases, and 18 bases lay in between. The CDR3 sequence is 16 residues long. The CDR3 DNA reads as TGTGCCAGCAGCTTAGTTATAGGCAGGGTAATCGCTGAAGCTTTCTTT. This sequence encodes CASSLVIGRVIAEAFF.

This clonotype was observed a handful of times. The chain is built from TRBV5-5 and TRBJ2-7, with D possibly TRBD1 on 6 matching bases. Germline V lookup: CDR1 SGHKS, CDR2 YYEKEE (reference sequence). The CDR3 has 16 amino acids. Trimming left V 4 bases short and J 5 bases short, with 22 bases between. The CDR3 sequence: CASSGYKLTGFNEQYF. CDR3 sequence (DNA): TGTGCCAGCAGCGGATATAAACTAACAGGGTTCAACGAGCAGTACTTC.

The V call is TRBV6-6, the J call TRBJ2-2; no clear D gene. Per germline, CDR1 MNHNY and CDR2 SVGAGI (reference sequence). The CDR3 extends over 15 amino acids. The V gene lost 2 bases and the J gene lost 4 bases, with 11 bases spanning the gap. The CDR3 DNA reads TGTGCCAGCAGTTACGCGGCAGAGATCACCGGGGAGCTGTTTTTT. The encoded protein is CASSYAAEITGELFF.

The sample holds one count of this clonotype. The rearrangement joins TRBV25-1 to TRBJ2-1; D gene ambiguous. Germline loops: CDR1 MGHDK, CDR2 SYGVNS. The CDR3 totals 13 residues. V lost 9 bases and J 8 bases, leaving 17 bases between the germline ends. CDR3 DNA sequence: TGTGCCAGTCTGTCGGCCGTCGGCGATGAGCAGTTCTTC. Translation: CASLSAVGDEQFF.

This clonotype has just a few counts. This chain connects TRBV11-2 to TRBJ1-2; D call uncertain. Trimming left V 2 bases short and J 6 bases short, with 16 bases between. The CDR3 runs 15 residues. Germline CDR1 is SGHAT and CDR2 is FQNNGV. CDR3 region: CASSLREGMRNGYTF. In nucleotides, the CDR3 is TGTGCCAGCAGCTTACGGGAGGGAATGAGGAATGGCTACACCTTC.

V and J are TRBV7-2 and TRBJ1-3, with 8 bases identical to TRBD1. Germline CDR1 reads SGHTA; CDR2 reads FQGNSA. V gave up 4 bases and J gave up 3 bases; unmatched junction bases: 5. The CDR3 spans 15 residues. Here the CDR3 reads CASSSRTGIGNTIYF. Written as DNA, the CDR3 is TGTGCCAGCAGCTCAAGGACAGGGATTGGAAACACCATATATTTT.